This is a list of T cell receptor beta chains from one sample in a study of blood T cell repertoires in COVID-19. Produced via immunoSEQ multiplex PCR; TCRdb's table is partial and in-frame only. The sample carries some 250,000 clones, about 89% recorded once. The specimen was PBMCs or T cells enriched from blood (not recorded which). Receptors originate from a human donor in a cohort exposed to, infected with or recovered from COVID-19 (not recorded which). The donor label of this sample is uncertain. Both conserved end residues are part of each CDR3. Each record gives: clone size, D gene, J gene, V gene, CDR3 DNA, CDR3 protein. The D gene is left open where the match is weak. Clone size is not always given. Where it is, it says once, few, many or a class for expanded clones.

-	-	TRBJ2-7	TRBV15	TGTGCCCCCTATCTCGACCGACAACCCTACGAGCAGTACTTC	CAPYLDRQPYEQYF
-	TRBD1	TRBJ1-4	TRBV10-1	TGCGCCAGCAGTGCCTTGATATACAGGGGGGCTAATGAAAAACTGTTTTTT	CASSALIYRGANEKLFF
-	TRBD2	TRBJ2-5	TRBV7-2	TGTGCCAGCAGCTTAGGAGGAGGACTAGCGGGGGGGCGCGAGACCCAGTACTTC	CASSLGGGLAGGRETQYF
-	TRBD1	TRBJ1-4	TRBV18	TGTGCCAGCTCACCTCAGGGGGCGCGTGAAAAACTGTTTTTT	CASSPQGAREKLFF
-	-	TRBJ2-3	TRBV9	TGTGCCAGCAGCGTAGGAACTAGGCTCCGCACAGATACGCAGTATTTT	CASSVGTRLRTDTQYF
-	-	TRBJ1-2	TRBV12-3/TRBV12-4	TGTGCCAGCAGTTTAGAGGGGAACTATGGCTACACCTTC	CASSLEGNYGYTF
-	TRBD1	TRBJ2-7	TRBV5-1	TGCGCCAGCAGCTTGGAGGGGGCGAACTACGAGCAGTACTTC	CASSLEGANYEQYF
-	-	TRBJ1-5	TRBV5-1	TGCGCCAGCAGCTTGGGGAACGCGGATCAGCCCCAGCATTTT	CASSLGNADQPQHF
once	TRBD2	TRBJ2-5	TRBV7-9	TGTGCCAGCAGCTACGGGACTAGCGGGGGGGCGCGGGAGACCCAGTACTTC	CASSYGTSGGARETQYF
-	-	TRBJ2-1	TRBV4-2	TGTGCCAGCAGCCAAGAATCAGCAGCGAGCTCCTACAATGAGCAGTTCTTC	CASSQESAASSYNEQFF
-	-	TRBJ1-5	TRBV19	TGTGCCAGTAGTAGTACAGCAAATCAGCCCCAGCATTTT	CASSSTANQPQHF
-	TRBD1	TRBJ2-7	TRBV12-3/TRBV12-4	TGTGCCAGCAGCCTCGGACAGGGTTACGAGCAGTACTTC	CASSLGQGYEQYF
-	-	TRBJ1-6	TRBV9	TGTGCCAGCAGCGTAGAAGCAGGCGATTCACCCCTCCACTTT	CASSVEAGDSPLHF
-	-	TRBJ2-7	TRBV27	TGTGCCAGCAAGTCCGGGGTCGAGCAGTACTTC	CASKSGVEQYF
-	-	TRBJ1-5	TRBV29-1	TGCAGCATAAGGACAGTGGGGGATCAGCCCCAGCATTTT	CSIRTVGDQPQHF
-	TRBD1	TRBJ2-1	TRBV5-6	TGTGCCAGCAGCTTGTACCGGGGACAGTGGGATGAGCAGTTCTTC	CASSLYRGQWDEQFF
-	TRBD1	TRBJ1-5	TRBV19	TGTGCCAGTAGTCCCCCGACAGGGAACGATCAGCCCCAGCATTTT	CASSPPTGNDQPQHF
-	-	TRBJ1-3	TRBV18	TGTGCCAGCTCACCACGCATAGCACAGGACTCTGGAAACACCATATATTTT	CASSPRIAQDSGNTIYF
-	-	TRBJ1-1	TRBV5-6	TGTGCCAGCAGCTTGGTCAATCGGGGTGGAAAAAACACTGAAGCTTTCTTT	CASSLVNRGGKNTEAFF
-	-	TRBJ1-3	TRBV7-9	TGTGCCAGCAGCTCAACCGCCGAGGGGGTCAGGATGTCCGGAAACACCATATATTTT	CASSSTAEGVRMSGNTIYF
-	TRBD2	TRBJ2-5	TRBV18	TGTGCCAGCTCACCCAACAGCGGGGGGAACCAAGAGACCCAGTACTTC	CASSPNSGGNQETQYF
-	TRBD1	TRBJ1-1	TRBV5-1	TGCGCCAGCAGCTTGGTGGACAGGGGGTTCACTGAAGCTTTCTTT	CASSLVDRGFTEAFF
-	TRBD2	TRBJ2-7	TRBV6-6	TGTGCCAGCAGGACGGGACTAGCCGACTCCTACGAGCAGTACTTC	CASRTGLADSYEQYF
-	-	TRBJ2-1	TRBV7-9	TGTGCCAGCAGCTTAACGACAAACCACAATGAGCAGTTCTTC	CASSLTTNHNEQFF
-	-	TRBJ1-5	TRBV5-6	TGTGCCAGCAGCTTGGGAGGGTCGCGAGGGAGAAATCAGCCCCAGCATTTT	CASSLGGSRGRNQPQHF
-	-	TRBJ1-1	TRBV2	TGTGCCAGCAGTGTTGCCAGGGAAGCTTTCTTT	CASSVAREAFF
-	TRBD1	TRBJ1-1	TRBV5-1	TGCGCCAGCAGTCCGACAGGGTACACTGAAGCTTTCTTT	CASSPTGYTEAFF
-	-	TRBJ2-1	TRBV27	TGTGCCAGCAGTTACGACAGTTACAATGAGCAGTTCTTC	CASSYDSYNEQFF
-	-	TRBJ1-1	TRBV2	TGTGCCAGCAGTGCCCCGGGGAACACTGAAGCTTTCTTT	CASSAPGNTEAFF
-	-	TRBJ1-4	TRBV30	TGTGCCTGGAGTTTCCAGGGGGAAAAACTGTTTTTT	CAWSFQGEKLFF
-	-	TRBJ2-3	TRBV25-1	TGTGCCAGCGCTCCAGAGAACACTAATACGCAGTATTTT	CASAPENTNTQYF
-	TRBD2	TRBJ2-1	TRBV5-1	TGCGCCAGCAGCTTTGTTCCGGGACTAGCGGGGGGGAGCTCCTACAATGAGCAGTTCTTC	CASSFVPGLAGGSSYNEQFF
-	-	TRBJ1-1	TRBV5-1	TGCGCCAGCAGCTTGATAGCCCACATGAACACTGAAGCTTTCTTT	CASSLIAHMNTEAFF